Listed below are T cell receptor beta chains from one sample, sequenced in a study of blood T cell repertoires in COVID-19. Sequenced by immunoSEQ multiplex PCR; TCRdb stores in-frame clones only, minus some. The sample records 200,000 to 250,000 clones, about 84% being singletons. Sequencing was done on a sample of PBMCs or T cells enriched from blood (not recorded which). All receptors derive from a man under 40 with acute COVID-19. Each CDR3 is given with its conserved first and last residue. The D gene is left open where the match is weak. Rows give clone size only sometimes, using once, few, many, or a class for an expanded clone.

CDR3 DNA | CDR3 protein | D gene | clone size | J gene | V gene
TGTGCCAGCAGCCAAGATAGGGCCAGGGAATACGAGCAGTACTTC | CASSQDRAREYEQYF | . | . | TRBJ2-7 | TRBV14
TGTGCCAGCAGCCAAAACGGGGGGCCCCTTGCCGGGGAGCTGTTTTTT | CASSQNGGPLAGELFF | . | . | TRBJ2-2 | TRBV14
TGTGCCAGCAGCCAAGGGCAGGGGGGCGAGCAGTACTTC | CASSQGQGGEQYF | . | . | TRBJ2-7 | TRBV4-2
TGTGCCAGCAGCTTCACAGGGACCTATAATGAAAAACTGTTTTTT | CASSFTGTYNEKLFF | . | . | TRBJ1-4 | TRBV7-2
TGTGCCAGCAGTGCTCCGGGACAGGGGGCTCGTGGGGCTTTCTTT | CASSAPGQGARGAFF | TRBD1 | . | TRBJ1-1 | TRBV28
TGCGCCAGCACCGAGAACCTACAGGGGTCGGCTGAGCAGTTCTTC | CASTENLQGSAEQFF | TRBD1 | . | TRBJ2-1 | TRBV5-1
TGTGCCAGCAGTCCATTTCAGGGTGGGAATTCACCCCTCCACTTT | CASSPFQGGNSPLHF | . | . | TRBJ1-6 | TRBV6-1
TGTGCCAGTAGTGGGACCGGGACAGAGAATGAAAAACTGTTTTTT | CASSGTGTENEKLFF | TRBD1 | . | TRBJ1-4 | TRBV19
TGTGCCAGCAGCGGGAGGAACGAGCAGTACTTC | CASSGRNEQYF | . | . | TRBJ2-7 | TRBV7-4
TGTGCCAGCAGCTCCCGGCAGGGGAATCAGCCCCAGCATTTT | CASSSRQGNQPQHF | . | . | TRBJ1-5 | TRBV9
TGTGCCAGTAGTCTACAGGGGGCGCACGATACGCAGTATTTT | CASSLQGAHDTQYF | TRBD1 | few | TRBJ2-3 | TRBV19
TGTGCCAGCAGCTCTTCCGGGGGTTTCGGAGAGACCCAGTACTTC | CASSSSGGFGETQYF | . | few | TRBJ2-5 | TRBV7-6
TGTGCCAGCAGTTACCCCGGGACTACTGAAGCTTTCTTT | CASSYPGTTEAFF | . | . | TRBJ1-1 | TRBV6-5
TGTGCCAGCAGCTTTGGAGCCTACAATGAGCAGTTCTTC | CASSFGAYNEQFF | . | few | TRBJ2-1 | TRBV5-5
TGTGCCAGCAGTTTATCAATAGCGGGGGGGCGCACCGGGGAGCTGTTTTTT | CASSLSIAGGRTGELFF | TRBD2 | . | TRBJ2-2 | TRBV27
TGTGCCAGCAGCGGACGGGACAGGGGAGATGAAAAACTGTTTTTT | CASSGRDRGDEKLFF | TRBD1 | . | TRBJ1-4 | TRBV11-1
TGTGCCAGCAGCGTCGACAACTACGAGCAGTACTTC | CASSVDNYEQYF | . | once | TRBJ2-7 | TRBV9
TGTGCCAGCAGTCGGTTCAGCCAGATCGCGGGGGCAAGGAACACTGAAGCTTTCTTT | CASSRFSQIAGARNTEAFF | . | . | TRBJ1-1 | TRBV28
TGTGCCAGCAGCTTGCCCCTAGCGGGGCTCGCCGGGGAGCTGTTTTTT | CASSLPLAGLAGELFF | TRBD2 | . | TRBJ2-2 | TRBV11-3
TGTGCCAGTAGTGGGACAGGAGACACCATATATTTT | CASSGTGDTIYF | TRBD1 | . | TRBJ1-3 | TRBV19
TGTGCCAGTAGCGGAACAGGGGGCACAGGTGAAAAACTGTTTTTT | CASSGTGGTGEKLFF | TRBD1 | . | TRBJ1-4 | TRBV19
TGTGCCAGCAGCATAATAGGGGGGGGCACAGATACGCAGTATTTT | CASSIIGGGTDTQYF | . | . | TRBJ2-3 | TRBV7-6
TGCGCCAGCAGCTTGGGACAGGGGATAACTGAAGCTTTCTTT | CASSLGQGITEAFF | TRBD1 | . | TRBJ1-1 | TRBV5-1
TGCGCCAGCAGAGAACACATGAACACTGAAGCTTTCTTT | CASREHMNTEAFF | . | . | TRBJ1-1 | TRBV10-2
TGCGCCAGCAGATCTAGCGGTAGCACAGATACGCAGTATTTT | CASRSSGSTDTQYF | TRBD2 | few | TRBJ2-3 | TRBV5-1
TGTGCCAGCCTCCGCAACAGGGGGCCTAATGAGCAGTTCTTC | CASLRNRGPNEQFF | TRBD1 | . | TRBJ2-1 | TRBV2
TGTGCCAGCATCGGCCCGTTCGACCACTACTACACCTTC | CASIGPFDHYYTF | . | . | TRBJ1-2 | TRBV6-5
TGTGCCAGCAGTTCCCGACAGGGGACATCAACTAATGAAAAACTGTTTTTT | CASSSRQGTSTNEKLFF | TRBD1 | . | TRBJ1-4 | TRBV28
TGTGCCAGCAGTGAGTCCGGGTGGCAGCCCCAGCATTTT | CASSESGWQPQHF | . | few | TRBJ1-5 | TRBV2
TGTGCCAGCAGTTGGACAGGGGAGGGACAGCCCCAGCATTTT | CASSWTGEGQPQHF | TRBD1 | . | TRBJ1-5 | TRBV27
TGCGCCAGCAGTGGGACAGGGACTGAAGCTTTCTTT | CASSGTGTEAFF | TRBD1 | . | TRBJ1-1 | TRBV10-1
TGTGCCTGGAGTCAGGACAGGGGGCATCAGCCCCAGCATTTT | CAWSQDRGHQPQHF | TRBD1 | . | TRBJ1-5 | TRBV30
TGTGCCAGCAGCCAAGTTTTCAGGGGCCCTGGCGGAACTGAAGCTTTCTTT | CASSQVFRGPGGTEAFF | . | . | TRBJ1-1 | TRBV4-2
TGTGCCAGCAGCAAAGCGGGGGCCGGTAGGCCCCCCTACGAGCAGTACTTC | CASSKAGAGRPPYEQYF | . | once | TRBJ2-7 | TRBV21-1